Sequencing of this T cell receptor beta chain was carried out in a study of cytomegalovirus exposure and HLA in healthy donors. This clone was observed a handful of times. No antigen is known for it. CDR3 length: 16 amino acids. Trimming cost V 3 bases and J 2 bases; bases outside gene matches: 6. CDR1 is SGDLS, CDR2 YYNGEE, per germline. General study findings and limits: Compared with the roughly 700-donor mean, an Asian-associated ancestry cluster reportedly had fewer N-insertions, according to a later analysis.

Researchers ran the PCR with 60 Vbeta and 13 Jbeta primers. Method: immunoSEQ multiplex PCR; TCRdb's copy keeps in-frame clones and lacks some. This table has 80,000 to 130,000 clones, 75% appearing once. The specimen sequenced was PBMCs. The TCR comes from a woman aged 18-29 years in good health and CMV-seropositive. The chain recombines TRBV9 with TRBJ2-3, with 10 bases matching TRBD2. The CDR3 DNA follows: TGTGCCAGCAGCGCTGGACTAGCGGAGAACACAGATACGCAGTATTTT. It encodes CASSAGLAENTDTQYF.